Following are 29 T cell receptor beta chains from one sample sequenced in a study of cytomegalovirus exposure and HLA in healthy donors. PCR primers comprised 60 Vbeta and 13 Jbeta primers. Assay used: immunoSEQ multiplex PCR; TCRdb lists only in-frame clones, some missing. The table has over 100,000 clones, 55% to 75% seen once; the top ten hold less than 5%. The specimen sequenced was PBMCs. The receptors shown here come from a man aged 50 to 59 in good health and CMV-seropositive.

This rearrangement joins TRBV4-1 to TRBJ2-5; 7 bases match TRBD2. This CDR3 has 17 amino acids. In germline, CDR1 is MGHRA, CDR2 YSYEKL. With V trimmed by 1 base and J by 1 base, 9 bases remained unmatched. The CDR3 loop is CASSQVGREKGQETQYF. For the CDR3, the DNA is TGCGCCAGCAGCCAAGTGGGGCGGGAGAAGGGCCAAGAGACCCAGTACTTC.

The V call is TRBV6-1, the J call TRBJ1-2; 8 nucleotides align to TRBD1. The CDR3 spans 14 residues. V shed 1 base, J shed 9 bases, and the junction held 7 bases outside the gene matches. Germline assignment: CDR1 MNHNS and CDR2 SASEGT. The CDR3 protein is CASSEGPDRASYTF. CDR3 sequence (DNA): TGTGCCAGCAGTGAAGGCCCGGACAGGGCGAGCTACACCTTC.

The V call is TRBV16, the J call TRBJ1-1; TRBD1 aligns across 9 bases. The CDR3 contains 15 residues. V was pared by 0 bases and J by 3 bases, with 2 bases of the junction left unmatched. Germline loops: CDR1 KGHSY, CDR2 FQNENV. CDR3 sequence: CASSQSGTGYTEAFF. As DNA, the CDR3 is TGTGCCAGCAGCCAATCCGGGACAGGGTACACTGAAGCTTTCTTT.

The count of this clone is one. The rearrangement joins TRBV7-9 to TRBJ1-1; D is undetermined. The CDR3 has 12 amino acids. Germline lookup yields CDR1 SEHNR and CDR2 FQNEAQ (reference sequence). Trimming removed 6 bases from V and 7 bases from J, with 12 bases in between. The CDR3 protein is CASSFTAFEAFF. The DNA for the CDR3 is TGTGCCAGCAGTTTCACAGCATTTGAAGCTTTCTTT.

Comment on this clone: The same CDR3 also results from other DNA sequences found in this sample. This chain links TRBV10-1 with TRBJ2-3; unclear D gene. The CDR3 length is 12 residues. Germline values: CDR1 WNHNN, CDR2 SYGVQD (reference sequence). Trimming took off 5 bases at V and 0 bases at J, with 3 bases between the two ends. DNA of the CDR3: TGCGCCAGCAGTCCGAGCACAGATACGCAGTATTTT. Residues: CASSPSTDTQYF.

The V call is TRBV29-1, the J call TRBJ2-5; 11 nucleotides agree with TRBD2. The J segment lost 5 bases and the V segment lost 6 bases, leaving 14 bases of the junction unmatched. Germline V gene lookup returns CDR1 SQVTM and CDR2 ANQGSEA. The CDR3 runs 16 residues. The CDR3 is CSVAGASGRSRETQYF. The CDR3, as DNA: TGCAGCGTCGCCGGGGCTAGCGGGAGGAGCCGTGAGACCCAGTACTTC.

DNA of the CDR3: TGTGCCAGCAGCCCTGAGTTGAGCTCCTACGAGCAGTACTTC. Residues: CASSPELSSYEQYF. This rearrangement joins TRBV6-1 to TRBJ2-7; D unresolved. Trimming took 6 bases from V and 0 from J, leaving 12 bases between them. Germline V gives CDR1 MNHNS, CDR2 SASEGT. There are 14 residues in the CDR3.

This clone turned up a few times. The chain recombines TRBV7-2 with TRBJ2-7, with D perhaps TRBD2 (5 bases). This CDR3 has 16 amino acids. The ends were cut back, 5 bases at V and 0 bases at J, with 17 bases in the middle. Germline values: CDR1 SGHTA, CDR2 FQGNSA. The CDR3 bases are TGTGCCAGCAGCGTGACAAGCGGACGGAGCTCCTACGAGCAGTACTTC. Translating gives CASSVTSGRSSYEQYF.

This clone was counted a few times. The V call is TRBV7-6, the J call TRBJ1-2; 8 nucleotides line up with TRBD1. J lost 6 bases, V lost 5 bases, and 8 bases had no gene match. The length of the CDR3 is 14 residues. CDR1 is SGHVS, CDR2 FNYEAQ, per germline. The CDR3 DNA follows: TGTGCCAGCAGCCCTCGGACAGGGCTTGATGGCTACACCTTC. Protein: CASSPRTGLDGYTF.

The V gene is TRBV14, the J gene TRBJ1-2, with TRBD1 as a possible D gene (6 bases). Germline CDR1 SGHDN, CDR2 FVKESK. This CDR3 spans 13 amino acids. V dropped 1 base and J dropped 8 bases, with 11 bases sitting between them. The CDR3 loop reads CASSQVRGYGYTF. CDR3 DNA sequence: TGTGCCAGCAGCCAAGTCAGGGGCTACGGCTACACCTTC.

This rearrangement joins TRBV18 to TRBJ2-5; D gene ambiguous. V was shortened by 0 bases and J by 1 base, with 3 bases between the two germline ends. Germline CDR1 KGHSH, CDR2 LQKENI. This CDR3 comprises 13 residues. DNA of the CDR3: TGTGCCAGCTCACCACCGAGCCAAGAGACCCAGTACTTC. Its translation is CASSPPSQETQYF.

This clone was recorded a few times. The chain has TRBV28 and TRBJ1-4; D perhaps matches TRBD1 (5 bases). Trimming pared 4 bases from V and 4 bases from J, leaving 10 bases between. Per germline, CDR1 MDHEN and CDR2 SYDVKM. The CDR3 length is 14 residues. CDR3 nucleotide sequence: TGTGCCAGCAGTTCGGGGGGGGGTAATGAAAAACTGTTTTTT. This sequence encodes CASSSGGGNEKLFF.

This clone was observed a few times. The chain couples TRBV5-1 to TRBJ2-7, with 7 bases identical to TRBD1. This CDR3 region has 15 residues. Per the germline V gene, CDR1 is SGHRS and CDR2 is YFSETQ. J gave up 2 bases and V 6 bases, and 11 bases lay outside the gene matches. This CDR3 is CASNKGTEITYEQYF. DNA for the CDR3: TGCGCCAGCAACAAAGGGACAGAGATCACCTACGAGCAGTACTTC.

The chain is built from TRBV10-1 and TRBJ1-1; D is possibly TRBD1 (6 bases). CDR3 size: 15 residues. V shed 3 bases and J shed 0 bases, with 11 bases lying between them. Germline-derived CDR1 and CDR2 are WNHNN and SYGVQD (reference sequence). The CDR3 DNA reads as TGCGCCAGCAGTGACAGGGGAGCCATGAACACTGAAGCTTTCTTT. As protein: CASSDRGAMNTEAFF.

The gene calls are TRBV5-1 and TRBJ2-3; D not certain. The V gene lost 1 base and the J gene lost 0 bases, with 6 bases spanning the gap. The V gene's germline CDR1 is SGHRS and CDR2 YFSETQ. The CDR3 covers 14 residues. This CDR3 is CASSLSESTDTQYF. CDR3 DNA: TGCGCCAGCAGCTTGTCAGAAAGCACAGATACGCAGTATTTT.

The CDR3 nucleotides read TGTGCCACCTCGAGAGGGGGTTATGATGAAAAACTGTTTTTT. It translates to CATSRGGYDEKLFF. The genes are TRBV5-5 and TRBJ1-4; D possibly corresponds to TRBD1 (6 bases). The CDR3 is 14 amino acids. The germline V and J ends were trimmed by 9 bases and 6 bases, with 18 bases remaining between them. Germline-derived CDR1 and CDR2 are SGHKS and YYEKEE (reference sequence).

The chain couples TRBV6-6 to TRBJ2-7; 7 bases fit TRBD2. Looked up from germline, CDR1 is MNHNY and CDR2 is SVGAGI (reference sequence). The CDR3 has 15 amino acids. Losses at the gene ends were 2 bases for V and 4 bases for J; bases not matched to a gene: 8. DNA for the CDR3: TGTGCCAGCAGTTACGAGGGGCGGGAGTGGTACGAGCAGTACTTC. Its translation: CASSYEGREWYEQYF.

The chain uses TRBV28 and TRBJ2-7, with a possible D match to TRBD2 (5 bases). The CDR3 is made up of 12 amino acids. CDR1 is MDHEN and CDR2 is SYDVKM in the germline V gene. With 5 bases removed from V and 4 bases from J, the gap between germline ends came to 9 bases. The DNA of the CDR3 is TGTGCCAGCAGTCTACCGGGGTACGAGCAGTACTTC. Translation gives CASSLPGYEQYF.

This clone was detected a few times. The chain is built from TRBV21-1 and TRBJ2-1; TRBD2, the table's D call, lacks a check against the DNA. TRBV21-1 represents a pseudogene. This CDR3 has 23 amino acids. The DNA of the CDR3 is TGTGCCAGCAGCAAAGGCGCCCGCAAGCGCGCCCTGAGGGTTCTAAGCTCCTACAATGAGCAGTTCTTC. It encodes CASSKGARKRALRVLSSYNEQFF.

The J gene is TRBJ1-3, the V gene TRBV7-9, with 8 positions matching TRBD1. Germline loops: CDR1 SEHNR, CDR2 FQNEAQ (reference sequence). Trimming took 5 bases from V and 2 from J; bases not matched to a gene: 2. This CDR3 has 14 residues. CDR3 DNA sequence: TGTGCCAGCAGCGTGACAGGGGCTGGAAACACCATATATTTT. Its protein product is CASSVTGAGNTIYF.

The CDR3 DNA reads TGTGCCAGAAGCTGCTGGGGACATAAAACCTACGAGCAGTACTTC. Residues: CARSCWGHKTYEQYF. This rearrangement joins TRBV7-5 to TRBJ2-7; the table's D call of TRBD1 was not tested on the DNA. TRBV7-5 constitutes a pseudogene. The CDR3 has 15 amino acids.

The chain links TRBV7-9 to TRBJ1-2; 7 bases agree with TRBD1. The CDR3 sequence is 19 residues long. Germline V gene sequence: CDR1 SEHNR, CDR2 FQNEAQ (reference sequence). The V gene end was trimmed by 4 bases and the J gene end by 0 bases; junction bases not matched to a gene: 17. The CDR3 DNA reads TGTGCCAGCAGCTCCAGTACAGGGGCCGACCGGACCTCTAACTATGGCTACACCTTC. Its protein is CASSSSTGADRTSNYGYTF.

The sample holds a few counts of this clone. The V gene is TRBV11-3, the J gene TRBJ2-7; 7 bases align to TRBD1. The V segment lost 1 base and the J segment 3 bases; nucleotides outside the gene matches: 3. Germline V CDR1 and CDR2: SGHNT, YENEEA. The CDR3 has 14 residues. DNA of the CDR3: TGTGCCAGCAGCTTAGCAGGACAGGACTACGAGCAGTACTTC. Translating gives CASSLAGQDYEQYF.

This clone was seen only once. The rearrangement joins TRBV28 to TRBJ2-7; the match to TRBD2 covers 8 bases. Per germline, CDR1 MDHEN and CDR2 SYDVKM. The CDR3 extends over 15 amino acids. J was trimmed by 2 bases and V by 8 bases; bases with no gene match: 11. CDR3 coding DNA: TGTGCCAGCGGTGTGGGGAGCGGGAGTCCCTACGAGCAGTACTTC. It encodes CASGVGSGSPYEQYF.

This rearrangement joins TRBV29-1 to TRBJ1-2; D not certain. V gave up 2 bases and J gave up 4 bases, with 8 bases separating them. The CDR3 consists of 12 residues. CDR1 is SQVTM and CDR2 is ANQGSEA in the germline V gene. The CDR3 reads CSVERASYGYTF. CDR3 bases: TGCAGCGTTGAACGAGCTTCCTATGGCTACACCTTC. The variable domain in full, completed from reference TRBV29-1 and TRBJ1-2, reads SAVISQKPSRDICQRGTSLTIQCQVDSQVTMMFWYRQQPGQSLTLIATANQGSEATYESGFVIDKFPISRPNLTFSTLTVSNMSPEDSSIYLCSVERASYGYTFGSGTRLTVV.

This chain connects TRBV10-3 to TRBJ1-2, with unresolved D. The germline V gene encodes CDR1 ENHRY and CDR2 SYGVKD. V shed 4 bases and J shed 1 base, with 7 bases lying between them. The CDR3 is 13 residues long. CDR3 region: CAISVQVNYGYTF. CDR3 nucleotides: TGTGCCATCAGTGTCCAGGTTAACTATGGCTACACCTTC.

This clone has only one observation. The chain links TRBV5-1 to TRBJ2-7; 7 bases fit TRBD1. Per the germline V gene, CDR1 is SGHRS and CDR2 is YFSETQ. The J segment lost 2 bases and the V segment lost 0 bases, leaving 5 bases of the junction unmatched. The CDR3 has 15 amino acids. In DNA, the CDR3 is TGCGCCAGCAGCTTGGGGACAGGAGTAACCTACGAGCAGTACTTC. It translates to CASSLGTGVTYEQYF.

The chain is built from TRBV28 and TRBJ1-2; D is perhaps TRBD1 (6 bases). The CDR3 contains 14 residues. Trimming stripped 5 bases from V and 4 bases from J, with 14 bases between. Germline lookup yields CDR1 MDHEN and CDR2 SYDVKM. CDR3 DNA sequence: TGTGCCAGCAGTGTTACAGGGTTAACCTATGGCTACACCTTC. It yields the protein CASSVTGLTYGYTF.

This sequence joins TRBV19 and TRBJ2-1; the match to TRBD1 covers 8 bases. Germline lookup yields CDR1 LNHDA and CDR2 SQIVND (reference sequence). The V and J ends lost 5 bases and 1 base, in that order; junction bases with no gene match: 7. This CDR3 contains 16 residues. As DNA, the CDR3 is TGTGCCAGTAGTTCCGTTCGGACAGGGTCCTACAATGAGCAGTTCTTC. As protein: CASSSVRTGSYNEQFF.